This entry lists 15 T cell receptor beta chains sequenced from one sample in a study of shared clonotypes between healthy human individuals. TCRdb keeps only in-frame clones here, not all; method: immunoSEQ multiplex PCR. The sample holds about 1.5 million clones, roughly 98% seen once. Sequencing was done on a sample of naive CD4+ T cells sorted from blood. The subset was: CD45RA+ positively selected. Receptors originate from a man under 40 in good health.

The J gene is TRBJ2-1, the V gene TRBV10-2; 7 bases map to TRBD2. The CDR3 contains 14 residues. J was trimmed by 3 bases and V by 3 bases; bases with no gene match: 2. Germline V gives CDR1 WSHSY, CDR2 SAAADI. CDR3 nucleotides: TGCGCCAGCAGTGAACAGCGGGGCTACAATGAGCAGTTCTTC. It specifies CASSEQRGYNEQFF.

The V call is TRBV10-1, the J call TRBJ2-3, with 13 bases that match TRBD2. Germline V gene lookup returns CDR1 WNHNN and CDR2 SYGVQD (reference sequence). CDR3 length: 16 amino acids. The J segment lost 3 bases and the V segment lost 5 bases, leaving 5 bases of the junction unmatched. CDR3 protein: CASSQTSGRWTDTQYF. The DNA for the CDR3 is TGCGCCAGCAGTCAGACTAGCGGGAGGTGGACAGATACGCAGTATTTT.

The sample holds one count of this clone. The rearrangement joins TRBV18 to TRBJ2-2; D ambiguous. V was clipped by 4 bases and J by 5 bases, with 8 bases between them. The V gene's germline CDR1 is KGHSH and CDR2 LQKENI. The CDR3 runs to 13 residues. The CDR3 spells CASSLTTTGELFF. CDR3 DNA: TGTGCCAGCTCACTCACCACAACCGGGGAGCTGTTTTTT.

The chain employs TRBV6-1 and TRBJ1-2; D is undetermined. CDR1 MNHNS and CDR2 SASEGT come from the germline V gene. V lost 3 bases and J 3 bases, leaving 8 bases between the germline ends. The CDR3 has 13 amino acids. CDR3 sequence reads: CASSDRRDYGYTF. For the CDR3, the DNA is TGTGCCAGCAGTGACAGGCGAGACTATGGCTACACCTTC.

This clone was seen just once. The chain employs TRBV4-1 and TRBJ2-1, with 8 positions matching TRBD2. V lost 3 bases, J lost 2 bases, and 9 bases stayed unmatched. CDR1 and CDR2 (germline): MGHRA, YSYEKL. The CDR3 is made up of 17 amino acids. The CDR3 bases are TGCGCCAGCAGCCAGGCGCTAGCGGGTAAACCCTACAATGAGCAGTTCTTC. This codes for CASSQALAGKPYNEQFF.

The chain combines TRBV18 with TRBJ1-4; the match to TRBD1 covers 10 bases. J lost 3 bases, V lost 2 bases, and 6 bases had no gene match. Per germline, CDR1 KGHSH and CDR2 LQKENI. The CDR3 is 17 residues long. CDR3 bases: TGTGCCAGCTCACCAAGGGACAGGGGAGTAGCTAATGAAAAACTGTTTTTT. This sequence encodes CASSPRDRGVANEKLFF.

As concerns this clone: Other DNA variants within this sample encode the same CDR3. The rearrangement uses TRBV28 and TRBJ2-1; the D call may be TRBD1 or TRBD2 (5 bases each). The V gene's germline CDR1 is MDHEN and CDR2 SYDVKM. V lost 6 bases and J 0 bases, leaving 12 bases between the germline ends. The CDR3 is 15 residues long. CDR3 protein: CASRSGASSYNEQFF. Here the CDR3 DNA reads TGTGCCAGCAGGTCCGGGGCGAGCTCCTACAATGAGCAGTTCTTC.

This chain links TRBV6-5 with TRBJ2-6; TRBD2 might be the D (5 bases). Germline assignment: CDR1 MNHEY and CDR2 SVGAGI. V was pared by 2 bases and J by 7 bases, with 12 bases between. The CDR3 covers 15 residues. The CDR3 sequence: CASSYVPTRANVLTF. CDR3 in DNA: TGTGCCAGCAGTTACGTACCTACTAGAGCCAACGTCCTGACTTTC.

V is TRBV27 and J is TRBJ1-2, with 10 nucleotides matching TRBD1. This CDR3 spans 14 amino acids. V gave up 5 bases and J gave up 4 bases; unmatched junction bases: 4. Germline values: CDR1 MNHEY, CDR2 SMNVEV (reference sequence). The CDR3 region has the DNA TGTGCCAGCAGTGACAGGGGGCACGTCTATGGCTACACCTTC. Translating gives CASSDRGHVYGYTF.

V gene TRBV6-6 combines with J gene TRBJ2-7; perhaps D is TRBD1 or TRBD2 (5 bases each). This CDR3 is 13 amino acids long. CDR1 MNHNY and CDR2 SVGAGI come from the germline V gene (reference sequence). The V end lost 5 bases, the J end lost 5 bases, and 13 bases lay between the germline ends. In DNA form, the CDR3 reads TGTGCCAGCAGTAGGGACGGTCTCGACGAGCAGTACTTC. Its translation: CASSRDGLDEQYF.

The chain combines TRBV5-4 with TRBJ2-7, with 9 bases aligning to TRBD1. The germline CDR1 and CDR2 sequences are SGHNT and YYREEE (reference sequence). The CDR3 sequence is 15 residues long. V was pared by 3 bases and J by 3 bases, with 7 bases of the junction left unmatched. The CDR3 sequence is CASSYGQGIIYEQYF. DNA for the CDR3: TGTGCCAGCAGCTACGGACAGGGGATTATCTACGAGCAGTACTTC.

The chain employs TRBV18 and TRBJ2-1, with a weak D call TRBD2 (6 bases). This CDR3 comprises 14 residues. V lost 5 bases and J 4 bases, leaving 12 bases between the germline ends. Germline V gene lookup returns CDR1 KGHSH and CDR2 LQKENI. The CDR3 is CASSDIAVYNEQFF. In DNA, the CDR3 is TGTGCCAGCTCAGACATAGCGGTATACAATGAGCAGTTCTTC.

CDR3 residues: CASSSFRTSGRVGTGELFF. CDR3 in DNA: TGTGCCAGCAGTTCGTTTAGGACTAGCGGGAGGGTTGGCACCGGGGAGCTGTTTTTT. The chain links TRBV28 to TRBJ2-2, with TRBD2 identical over 15 bases. Germline-derived CDR1 and CDR2 are MDHEN and SYDVKM. V was pared by 4 bases and J by 4 bases, with 10 bases of the junction left unmatched. This CDR3 contains 19 residues.

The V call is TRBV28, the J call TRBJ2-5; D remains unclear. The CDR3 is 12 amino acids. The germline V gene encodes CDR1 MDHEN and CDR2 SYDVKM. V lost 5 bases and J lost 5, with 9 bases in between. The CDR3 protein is CASSPPRETQYF. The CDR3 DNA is TGTGCCAGCAGTCCCCCCAGGGAGACCCAGTACTTC. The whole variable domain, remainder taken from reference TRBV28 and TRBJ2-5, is DVKVTQSSRYLVKRTGEKVFLECVQDMDHENMFWYRQDPGLGLRLIYFSYDVKMKEKGDIPEGYSVSREKKERFSLILESASTNQTSMYLCASSPPRETQYFGPGTRLLVL.

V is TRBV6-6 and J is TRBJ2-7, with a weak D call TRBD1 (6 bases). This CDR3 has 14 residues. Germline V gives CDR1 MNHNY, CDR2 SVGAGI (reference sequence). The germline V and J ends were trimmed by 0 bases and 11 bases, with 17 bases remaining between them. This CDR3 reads CASSYSSSDRKKYF. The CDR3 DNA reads TGTGCCAGCAGTTACTCGTCTTCTGACAGGAAAAAGTACTTC.